This is a list of T cell receptor beta chains from one sample in a study of shared clonotypes between healthy human individuals. Profiling relied on immunoSEQ multiplex PCR, and the TCRdb table lists in-frame clones only, not all of them. The profile shows about 480,000 clones, nearly 80% of them singletons. Specimen: PBMCs. The receptors were gathered from a middle-aged woman in good health. Some clones in this sample may be carry-over from other donors' samples. CDR3s include the opening cysteine and the closing phenylalanine or tryptophan. The order of the fields is V gene, J gene, D gene, clone size, CDR3 DNA, CDR3 protein. A D gene is named only where the DNA matches it firmly. The listing skips clone size in some rows; elsewhere it reads once, few, many or a size class.

TRBV11-2	TRBJ2-1	TRBD2	few	TGTGCCAGCAGCTCAACTAGCGGGTCCTACAATGAGCAGTTCTTC	CASSSTSGSYNEQFF
TRBV5-1	TRBJ1-5	NA	once	TGCGCCAGCAGCTTAAATGGGGCCGGCAATCAGCCCCAGCATTTT	CASSLNGAGNQPQHF
TRBV2	TRBJ1-5	TRBD1	NA	TGTGCCAGCAGTGAGGAGGGACAGGGGAATCAGCCCCAGCATTTT	CASSEEGQGNQPQHF
TRBV30	TRBJ1-4	NA	NA	TGTGCCTGGAGTGTAGCAAGGACAGCAACTAATGAAAAACTGTTTTTT	CAWSVARTATNEKLFF
TRBV7-6	TRBJ2-3	NA	NA	TGTGCCAGCAGCTCCCGACTAGATACAGATACGCAGTATTTT	CASSSRLDTDTQYF
TRBV5-1	TRBJ2-2	NA	once	TGCGCCAGCAGCTTTCGCTCCGACACCGGGGAGCTGTTTTTT	CASSFRSDTGELFF
TRBV27	TRBJ2-6	NA	NA	TGTGCCAGCAGTCGACCGACGGATAACTCTGGGGCCAACGTCCTGACTTTC	CASSRPTDNSGANVLTF
TRBV2	TRBJ2-7	TRBD1	few	TGTGCCAGCAGTACGGACAGGGGGCGCTCCTACGAGCAGTACTTC	CASSTDRGRSYEQYF
TRBV11-2	TRBJ1-1	NA	NA	TGTGCCAGCAGCTCCAACAGAGGTTGGGCTGAAGCTTTCTTT	CASSSNRGWAEAFF
TRBV10-2	TRBJ2-2	TRBD2	NA	TGCGCCAGCAGGCCTAGAGGACTAGCGGGAGTTGCGGGTGCCGGGGAGCTGTTTTTT	CASRPRGLAGVAGAGELFF
TRBV27	TRBJ2-7	NA	NA	TGTGCCAGCAGTTCCGACCCCACCCGGCGGAGGCCCCGTAGAGACGAGCAGTACTTC	CASSSDPTRRRPRRDEQYF
TRBV7-9	TRBJ2-1	TRBD2	NA	TGTGCCAGCAGCTTGACTAGCGGGAGTAATGAGCAGTTCTTC	CASSLTSGSNEQFF
TRBV30	TRBJ2-2	TRBD1	NA	TGTGCCTGGAGGCCAGACAGGGGGCGCACCGGGGAGCTGTTTTTT	CAWRPDRGRTGELFF
TRBV4-1	TRBJ2-7	NA	NA	TGCGCCAGCAGCCAAGATTGGGCAGGGAGAGTATCCTACGAGCAGTACTTC	CASSQDWAGRVSYEQYF
TRBV28	TRBJ1-2	NA	NA	TGTGCCAGCAGTTTGTGGGGGGACTATGGCTACACCTTC	CASSLWGDYGYTF
TRBV10-3	TRBJ2-7	TRBD1	NA	TGTGCCGTCAGTGAGTCTGACAGGGGTAGCTCCTACGAGCAGTACTTC	CAVSESDRGSSYEQYF
TRBV7-9	TRBJ2-1	TRBD1	NA	TGTGCCAGCAGCCCCAGGGGGGAGCAGTTCTTC	CASSPRGEQFF
TRBV28	TRBJ2-5	TRBD2	NA	TGTGCCAGCAGTCCCCATGCGACTAGCCCCCAAGAGACCCAGTACTTC	CASSPHATSPQETQYF
TRBV11-2	TRBJ1-3	NA	NA	TGTGCCAGCAGCTTAGATTCGAACTCTGGAAACACCATATATTTT	CASSLDSNSGNTIYF
TRBV2	TRBJ2-1	NA	NA	TGTGCCAGCACACAGAGCTCCTACAATGAGCAGTTCTTC	CASTQSSYNEQFF
TRBV6-1	TRBJ1-1	NA	NA	TGTGCTGTAGTTAGGGGGGGGGCAAGGACTGAAGCTTTCTTT	CAVVRGGARTEAFF
TRBV4-2	TRBJ2-7	TRBD1	NA	TGTGCCAGCAGCCAAGATTGGGGACAGGGTAGCTCCTACGAGCAGTACTTC	CASSQDWGQGSSYEQYF
TRBV9	TRBJ2-2	TRBD2	NA	TGTGCCAGCAGCGAACTAGCGGGAGTAACCGGGGAGCTGTTTTTT	CASSELAGVTGELFF
TRBV28	TRBJ2-5	NA	NA	TGTGCCAGCAGTAGGGGACACCAAGAGACCCAGTACTTC	CASSRGHQETQYF
TRBV10-3	TRBJ2-3	NA	NA	TGTGCCATCAGTGTGGGGGTAGCATCAGATACGCAGTATTTT	CAISVGVASDTQYF
TRBV30	TRBJ2-5	NA	NA	TGTGCCTGGAGTGTAACGAGCCAAGAGACCCAGTACTTC	CAWSVTSQETQYF
TRBV2	TRBJ2-7	NA	once	TGTGCCAGTAGCGCGGGGCCATCCTACGAGCAGTACTTC	CASSAGPSYEQYF
TRBV18	TRBJ2-7	NA	once	TGTGCCAGCTCACCCCCCCAGGGGACCTTATACGAGCAGTACTTC	CASSPPQGTLYEQYF
TRBV19	TRBJ2-5	NA	NA	TGTGCCAGTAGTATAGGAGGGGGCCAAGAGACCCAGTACTTC	CASSIGGGQETQYF